Listed below are T cell receptor beta chains from one sample, sequenced in a study of blood T cells in healthy people across ages. TCRdb re-derived calls from the 5' RACE reads in MiXCR, one entry per CDR3 protein. There are 600,000 to 1,000,000 distinct CDR3 sequences in the sample; 20% to 25% occur only once, and approximately 3.7% lies in the top ten. The data were also submitted as part of a second study, on T cells of mothers and their children.

Sequencing was done on a sample of blood. The receptor source for this set is a boy younger than 18 in good health. CDR3s include the opening cysteine and the closing phenylalanine or tryptophan. The order of the fields is V gene, J gene, clone size, D gene, CDR3 protein, CDR3 DNA. A D gene is named only where the DNA matches it firmly. Expanded clones get a size class; other rows say once, few or many, or leave the size out.

v_call: TRBV27
j_call: TRBJ1-1
clone_size: NA
d_call: NA
cdr3_aa: CASKMEGRGTEAFF
cdr3_nt: TGTGCCAGCAAGATGGAAGGGCGGGGGACTGAAGCTTTCTTT

v_call: TRBV11-1
j_call: TRBJ2-1
clone_size: NA
d_call: NA
cdr3_aa: CASSAQGRDNEQFF
cdr3_nt: TGTGCCAGCAGCGCCCAAGGGCGGGACAATGAGCAGTTCTTC

v_call: TRBV7-9
j_call: TRBJ2-4
clone_size: few
d_call: NA
cdr3_aa: CASSLVRGAKNIQYF
cdr3_nt: TGTGCCAGCAGCCTCGTTCGGGGGGCCAAAAACATTCAGTACTTC

v_call: TRBV7-9
j_call: TRBJ1-6
clone_size: few
d_call: NA
cdr3_aa: CASSSPFRDVEPLHF
cdr3_nt: TGTGCCAGCAGCTCACCTTTTCGGGACGTGGAACCCCTCCACTTT

v_call: TRBV11-1
j_call: TRBJ2-1
clone_size: NA
d_call: NA
cdr3_aa: CASSLALGHNEQFF
cdr3_nt: TGTGCCAGCAGCTTAGCTTTGGGTCACAATGAGCAGTTCTTC

v_call: TRBV7-9
j_call: TRBJ2-1
clone_size: NA
d_call: NA
cdr3_aa: CASSLVRGATLREQFF
cdr3_nt: TGTGCCAGCAGCTTAGTTCGGGGGGCCACGCTCCGGGAGCAGTTCTTC

v_call: TRBV6-2/TRBV6-3
j_call: TRBJ2-4
clone_size: few
d_call: NA
cdr3_aa: CASSYSSQDIQYF
cdr3_nt: TGTGCCAGCAGTTACTCGAGCCAGGACATTCAGTACTTC

v_call: TRBV5-6
j_call: TRBJ2-3
clone_size: NA
d_call: NA
cdr3_aa: CASSSTVRSTVDTQYF
cdr3_nt: TGTGCCAGCAGCTCTACCGTACGGAGCACAGTAGATACGCAGTATTTT

v_call: TRBV12-3/TRBV12-4
j_call: TRBJ1-1
clone_size: NA
d_call: NA
cdr3_aa: CASSLFGGEIEAFF
cdr3_nt: TGTGCCAGCAGTTTATTCGGGGGGGAGATTGAAGCTTTCTTT

v_call: TRBV20-1
j_call: TRBJ2-1
clone_size: NA
d_call: TRBD2
cdr3_aa: CSAPDTSGSYSEQFF
cdr3_nt: TGCAGTGCTCCCGATACTAGCGGGAGTTACAGTGAGCAGTTCTTC

v_call: TRBV7-6
j_call: TRBJ1-1
clone_size: few
d_call: NA
cdr3_aa: CASSRAADTEAFF
cdr3_nt: TGTGCCAGCAGCAGGGCAGCGGACACTGAAGCTTTCTTT

v_call: TRBV6-6
j_call: TRBJ1-1
clone_size: NA
d_call: NA
cdr3_aa: CASSPDTLNTEAFF
cdr3_nt: TGTGCCAGCAGCCCGGACACCTTGAACACTGAAGCTTTCTTT

v_call: TRBV20-1
j_call: TRBJ2-7
clone_size: NA
d_call: NA
cdr3_aa: CSAIPGTPRKSSYEQYF
cdr3_nt: TGCAGTGCTATACCCGGGACCCCCCGAAAGAGCTCCTACGAGCAGTACTTC

v_call: TRBV7-9
j_call: TRBJ2-5
clone_size: NA
d_call: NA
cdr3_aa: CASSSQEVGIQETQYF
cdr3_nt: TGTGCCAGCAGCTCTCAGGAGGTGGGCATCCAAGAGACCCAGTACTTC

v_call: TRBV7-9
j_call: TRBJ2-6
clone_size: few
d_call: NA
cdr3_aa: CASPSSGANVLTF
cdr3_nt: TGTGCCAGCCCTAGCTCTGGGGCCAACGTCCTGACTTTC

v_call: TRBV7-2
j_call: TRBJ2-3
clone_size: NA
d_call: TRBD1
cdr3_aa: CAANPGQPTDTQYF
cdr3_nt: TGTGCCGCGAACCCGGGACAGCCCACAGATACGCAGTATTTT

v_call: TRBV7-9
j_call: TRBJ1-1
clone_size: few
d_call: NA
cdr3_aa: CASSSRDGKNTEAFF
cdr3_nt: TGTGCCAGCAGCTCTAGGGACGGAAAGAACACTGAAGCTTTCTTT

v_call: TRBV12-3/TRBV12-4
j_call: TRBJ1-2
clone_size: NA
d_call: NA
cdr3_aa: CASRLSGYVHGYTF
cdr3_nt: TGTGCCAGCAGGCTATCAGGGTACGTCCATGGCTACACCTTC

v_call: TRBV9
j_call: TRBJ2-1
clone_size: few
d_call: TRBD2
cdr3_aa: CASSVESGRTYNEQFF
cdr3_nt: TGTGCCAGCAGCGTAGAAAGCGGGAGGACCTACAATGAGCAGTTCTTC

v_call: TRBV5-1
j_call: TRBJ2-5
clone_size: few
d_call: NA
cdr3_aa: CASSLFPGDYETQYF
cdr3_nt: TGCGCCAGCAGCTTATTTCCAGGGGATTACGAGACCCAGTACTTC

v_call: TRBV9
j_call: TRBJ2-1
clone_size: NA
d_call: TRBD1
cdr3_aa: CASSDGTETYNEQFF
cdr3_nt: TGTGCCAGCAGCGACGGGACAGAAACCTACAATGAGCAGTTCTTC

v_call: TRBV4-2
j_call: TRBJ2-1
clone_size: NA
d_call: NA
cdr3_aa: CASSQDMQDSYNEQFF
cdr3_nt: TGTGCCAGCAGCCAGGACATGCAAGACTCCTACAATGAGCAGTTCTTC